The 27 T cell receptor beta chains listed next were all sequenced from one sample in a study of blood T cell repertoires in COVID-19. Sequencing was performed with immunoSEQ multiplex PCR; in TCRdb, only in-frame clones are kept and a portion is missing. The sample yields hundreds of thousands of clones, approximately 88% seen once. Material for sequencing was peripheral blood. All receptors come from a man aged 35 to 55 with acute or convalescent COVID-19.

The sample holds one count of this clone. The chain couples TRBV27 to TRBJ1-2; TRBD1 is a possible D gene (6 bases). This CDR3 has 14 amino acids. Germline V CDR1 and CDR2: MNHEY, SMNVEV (reference sequence). The V end was cut by 6 bases, the J end by 2 bases, with 13 bases between. The CDR3 here is CASRQQGGNYGYTF. The CDR3, as DNA: TGTGCCAGCAGACAACAAGGGGGAAACTATGGCTACACCTTC.

To note about this clone: Other DNA variants within this sample encode the same CDR3. The J gene is TRBJ1-2, the V gene TRBV12-3 or TRBV12-4, with TRBD1 as a possible D gene (6 bases). CDR3 length: 12 residues. Trimming removed 6 bases from V and 7 bases from J, with 12 bases in between. The CDR3 nucleotides read TGTGCCAGCAGCCTCCAGGGGTTTGGCTACACCTTC. It translates to CASSLQGFGYTF.

V and J are TRBV5-1 and TRBJ2-7, with TRBD1 identical over 8 bases. CDR1 and CDR2 from the germline V gene are SGHRS and YFSETQ. Losses at the gene ends were 5 bases for V and 0 bases for J; bases not matched to a gene: 13. This CDR3 is built from 17 residues. The CDR3 loop is CASRDLRDRRNSYEQYF. The CDR3, as DNA: TGCGCCAGCAGAGATTTGAGGGACAGGCGTAACTCCTACGAGCAGTACTTC.

Only a few counts were recorded for this clone. This sequence joins TRBV7-6 and TRBJ2-2, with TRBD2 matching over 10 bases. Germline V gene data show CDR1 as SGHVS and CDR2 as FNYEAQ. V lost 7 bases, J lost 6 bases, and 14 bases stayed unmatched. CDR3 length equals 17 residues. The CDR3 DNA is TGTGCCAGCACCGGGGCCTCTAGCGGGAGTTATCCCGGGGAGCTGTTTTTT. Its protein product is CASTGASSGSYPGELFF.

V and J are TRBV10-1 and TRBJ1-2; D gene uncertain. With 0 bases removed from V and 0 bases from J, the gap between germline ends came to 8 bases. Germline CDR1 and CDR2: WNHNN and SYGVQD (reference sequence). The CDR3 length is 15 residues. CDR3 bases: TGCGCCAGCAGTGAGTCGAGGGATTCTAACTATGGCTACACCTTC. Translation gives CASSESRDSNYGYTF.

V is TRBV11-1 and J is TRBJ1-2, with D perhaps TRBD1 (5 bases). Germline V gene lookup returns CDR1 SGHAT and CDR2 FQDESV (reference sequence). The CDR3 contains 14 residues. With 2 bases removed from V and 6 bases from J, the gap between germline ends came to 13 bases. CDR3 region: CASSLIDETDGYTF. CDR3 DNA sequence: TGTGCCAGCAGCTTAATCGACGAGACAGATGGCTACACCTTC.

This clone was seen a few times. The CDR3 protein is CAISERDSPLHF. CDR3 in DNA: TGTGCCATCAGTGAACGGGATTCACCCCTCCACTTT. J is TRBJ1-6 and V is TRBV10-3; D is unclear. V was trimmed by 3 bases and J by 8 bases, leaving 5 bases between them. CDR3 size: 12 residues. CDR1 ENHRY and CDR2 SYGVKD come from the germline V gene.

This sequence joins TRBV15 and TRBJ1-5; no reliable D call. Germline CDR1 and CDR2: LNHNV and YYDKDF (reference sequence). This CDR3 comprises 14 residues. V was cut by 8 bases and J by 5 bases, with 16 bases left in between. CDR3 bases: TGTGCCACCGCGGAGGGAGGGCGACATCAGCCCCAGCATTTT. As protein: CATAEGGRHQPQHF.

The chain employs TRBV27 and TRBJ1-1; no clear D gene. From germline, CDR1 is MNHEY and CDR2 SMNVEV (reference sequence). This CDR3 has 15 amino acids. Trimming cost V 0 bases and J 5 bases, with 13 bases left between them. The CDR3 loop reads CASSLSRDLETEAFF. The DNA of the CDR3 is TGTGCCAGCAGTTTATCGAGAGATCTTGAAACTGAAGCTTTCTTT.

The J gene is TRBJ2-7, the V gene TRBV27, with 8 bases matching TRBD1. Unmatched junction bases numbered 10, after V lost 0 bases and J lost 3 bases. The CDR3 is 17 residues long. Germline V gene lookup returns CDR1 MNHEY and CDR2 SMNVEV (reference sequence). In nucleotides, the CDR3 is TGTGCCAGCAGTTTATCGACGGCAGGGGGCTCCTACTACGAGCAGTACTTC. Translation: CASSLSTAGGSYYEQYF.

The chain joins TRBV4-2 to TRBJ2-5; no reliable D call. Germline V gives CDR1 LGHNA, CDR2 YNFKEQ. Trimming left V 0 bases short and J 4 bases short, with 9 bases between. This CDR3 spans 14 amino acids. The CDR3: CASSQDPYRETQYF. The CDR3, as DNA: TGTGCCAGCAGCCAAGATCCGTACAGAGAGACCCAGTACTTC.

The chain has TRBV19 and TRBJ2-3; 8 bases align to TRBD1. The germline V gene encodes CDR1 LNHDA and CDR2 SQIVND (reference sequence). The CDR3 has 16 residues. The junction had 4 bases not matched to a gene; V was cut back by 1 base and J by 1 base. The CDR3 DNA reads as TGTGCCAGTAGTATAGCAGGGGGCAGGGGCACAGATACGCAGTATTTT. Translated: CASSIAGGRGTDTQYF.

V usage is TRBV6-2 or TRBV6-3 and J usage is TRBJ2-7; 7 bases match TRBD2. Germline V lookup: CDR1 MNHEY, CDR2 SVGEGT. Trimming cost V 1 base and J 4 bases; bases outside gene matches: 13. The CDR3 has 17 amino acids. The CDR3, as DNA: TGTGCCAGCAGTTACTTTCGGCGTCGGGAGGTAAGGTACGAGCAGTACTTC. Its protein is CASSYFRRREVRYEQYF.

The chain joins TRBV4-1 to TRBJ2-7, with 8 bases that match TRBD2. The germline V gene encodes CDR1 MGHRA and CDR2 YSYEKL. The CDR3 runs to 16 residues. J gave up 0 bases and V 4 bases, and 8 bases lay outside the gene matches. The CDR3 DNA reads TGCGCCAGCAGCCGAGACCCCAGCGGGAGCTCCTACGAGCAGTACTTC. Protein: CASSRDPSGSSYEQYF.

This chain joins TRBV28 and TRBJ1-3; D is ambiguous. Germline V gene lookup returns CDR1 MDHEN and CDR2 SYDVKM. The CDR3 loop spans 14 amino acids. Trimming cost V 8 bases and J 4 bases, with 15 bases left between them. This CDR3 reads CASLSMGWGNTIYF. The CDR3 DNA reads TGTGCCAGCCTTTCTATGGGCTGGGGAAACACCATATATTTT.

Only one count was recorded for this clone. The chain combines TRBV4-2 with TRBJ2-7; 14 bases fit TRBD2. The CDR3 extends over 18 amino acids. Germline CDR1 and CDR2: LGHNA and YNFKEQ. The trim removed 0 bases at V and 1 base at J, leaving 5 bases unmatched. The CDR3: CASSQEPGLAGGSYEQYF. The CDR3, as DNA: TGTGCCAGCAGCCAAGAGCCCGGACTAGCGGGAGGATCCTACGAGCAGTACTTC.

V usage is TRBV21-1 and J usage is TRBJ2-7; TRBD2 is taken as the D call from the table, unchecked against the DNA. TRBV21-1 counts as a pseudogene. The CDR3 covers 16 residues. The CDR3 spells CASTTQWGDRDYEQYF. The CDR3 DNA sequence: TGTGCCAGCACTACCCAATGGGGGGACCGAGACTACGAGCAGTACTTC.

V and J are TRBV14 and TRBJ2-3; tentative D call: TRBD1 (5 bases). Germline lookup yields CDR1 SGHDN and CDR2 FVKESK. The CDR3 covers 16 residues. Trimming removed 3 bases at V and 2 bases at J, with 15 bases between. The CDR3 is CASSHHPTAYTDTQYF. The CDR3 DNA reads as TGTGCCAGCAGCCACCACCCGACAGCTTACACAGATACGCAGTATTTT.

Concerning this clone: The same CDR3 also results from other DNA sequences found in this sample. J is TRBJ1-1 and V is TRBV30; maybe TRBD1 (5 bases). This CDR3 has 13 amino acids. With 1 base removed from V and 1 base from J, the gap between germline ends came to 7 bases. CDR1 GTSNPN and CDR2 SVGIG come from the germline V gene (reference sequence). The chain's CDR3 is CAWSGTGNTEAFF. The CDR3 bases are TGTGCCTGGAGTGGTACAGGGAACACTGAAGCTTTCTTT.

The gene calls are TRBV11-2 and TRBJ2-1, with 8 bases lining up with TRBD2. Germline loops: CDR1 SGHAT, CDR2 FQNNGV. CDR3 length: 16 residues. The V gene end was trimmed by 2 bases and the J gene end by 4 bases; junction bases not matched to a gene: 7. CDR3 loop: CASSLNTASGYNEQFF. CDR3 coding DNA: TGTGCCAGCAGCTTAAATACGGCTAGCGGGTACAATGAGCAGTTCTTC.

This chain uses TRBV19 with TRBJ1-5, with 9 bases identical to TRBD1. Trimming removed 5 bases from V and 7 bases from J; junction bases left unmatched: 6. The CDR3 consists of 14 residues. Looked up from germline, CDR1 is LNHDA and CDR2 is SQIVND (reference sequence). The CDR3 DNA reads as TGTGCCAGTAGTGGGGACAGGGATTACCAGCCCCAGCATTTT. The encoded protein is CASSGDRDYQPQHF.

This clone was seen a few times. The CDR3 DNA sequence: TGTGCCACCAGCAGAGACACACGGGATGAAAAACTGTTTTTT. As protein: CATSRDTRDEKLFF. This chain links TRBV15 with TRBJ1-4; D is unclear. V lost 0 bases, J lost 6 bases, and 8 bases lay in between. The CDR3 has 14 residues. CDR1 and CDR2 from the germline V gene are LNHNV and YYDKDF (reference sequence).

This clone was detected only a few times. The chain couples TRBV5-4 to TRBJ2-5; 7 positions match TRBD1. Per the germline V gene, CDR1 is SGHNT and CDR2 is YYREEE (reference sequence). Trimming took 4 bases from V and 5 from J; bases not matched to a gene: 5. This CDR3 is built from 13 residues. The CDR3 bases are TGTGCCAGCAGCACGACAGGGATCGAGACCCAGTACTTC. This gives the protein CASSTTGIETQYF.

V gene TRBV5-1 combines with J gene TRBJ2-6; 7 bases are a match to TRBD1. Germline loops: CDR1 SGHRS, CDR2 YFSETQ. This CDR3 has 18 residues. The J segment lost 1 base and the V segment lost 5 bases, leaving 12 bases of the junction unmatched. The CDR3 DNA follows: TGCGCCAGCAGTCAAACAGGGGCCCTCTTTTCTGGGGCCAACGTCCTGACTTTC. Protein sequence: CASSQTGALFSGANVLTF. Based on the CDR3 plus reference TRBV5-1 and TRBJ2-6, the full variable domain is KAGVTQTPRYLIKTRGQQVTLSCSPISGHRSVSWYQQTPGQGLQFLFEYFSETQRNKGNFPGRFSGRQFSNSRSEMNVSTLELGDSALYLCASSQTGALFSGANVLTFGAGSRLTVL.

The chain employs TRBV7-3 and TRBJ2-5; 7 nucleotides match TRBD2. V lost 4 bases to trimming and J lost 7 bases; unmatched junction nucleotides: 0. Germline CDR1 reads SGHTA; CDR2 reads FQGTGA. CDR3 length: 11 amino acids. The chain's CDR3 is CASSSGGTQYF. CDR3 in DNA: TGTGCCAGCAGCTCGGGAGGGACCCAGTACTTC.

The chain recombines TRBV3-1 (or the pseudogene TRBV3-2) with TRBJ1-2; unclear D gene. The CDR3 has 12 residues. Germline assignment: CDR1 LGHDT and CDR2 YNNKEL (reference sequence). Trimming removed 1 base at V and 8 bases at J, with 8 bases between. CDR3 nucleotides: TGTGCCAGCAGCCAAGGACAATTGGGCTACACCTTC. This encodes CASSQGQLGYTF.

The chain is built from TRBV5-4 and TRBJ2-7, with 11 bases aligning to TRBD2. V shed 4 bases, J shed 4 bases, and the junction held 4 bases outside the gene matches. Germline V gives CDR1 SGHNT, CDR2 YYREEE (reference sequence). The CDR3 consists of 14 residues. The DNA for the CDR3 is TGTGCCAGCAGCACGGGACTAGCGGTTTACGAGCAGTACTTC. Translating gives CASSTGLAVYEQYF.